The 27 T cell receptor delta chains in this list originate from one sample, sequenced in a study of Vδ1+ human thymocytes. Overall study findings and caveats: In the thymus, TRG and TRD repertoires looked highly polyclonal with Gaussian CDR3 lengths.

No antigen has been identified for these receptors. Extracted RNA was reverse transcribed into cDNA. Pooled V-gene forward primers with one constant-region reverse primer generated the CDR3 amplicons by multiplex PCR. With CATT, TCRdb re-called clones from the multiplex PCR reads. In the table there are some 73,000 delta-chain clones, around 35% of which are singletons. The sequenced material came from Vdelta1+ gamma-delta thymocytes from the thymus. Subset indicated: FACS-sorted CD3+ TCRalphabeta- TCRVdelta1+ TCRVdelta2- thymocytes. Every receptor here comes from a boy under two years old who had congenital heart surgery.

On this clone itself: At the DNA level, this CDR3 is encoded by other sequences in the same sample as well. V usage is TRDV1 and J usage is TRDJ1, with 10 bases fitting TRDD3. There are 19 residues in the CDR3. Germline V gives CDR1 TSWWSYY, CDR2 QGS. The V gene end was trimmed by 5 bases and the J gene end by 3 bases; junction bases not matched to a gene: 18. The CDR3 loop reads CALGPGGASLGDKSDKLIF. CDR3 DNA: TGTGCTCTTGGGCCAGGGGGGGCGTCTCTGGGGGATAAGTCCGATAAACTCATCTTT.

This clone was seen a handful of times. The V call is TRDV1, the J call TRDJ1, with 10 bases lining up with TRDD3. CDR1 is TSWWSYY, CDR2 QGS, per germline. The V segment lost 0 bases and the J segment 0 bases; nucleotides outside the gene matches: 10. The CDR3 has 19 amino acids. For the CDR3, the DNA is TGTGCTCTTGGGGAACTAGCCGTACTGGGGGATCCTTACACCGATAAACTCATCTTT. Residues: CALGELAVLGDPYTDKLIF.

The chain combines TRDV1 with TRDJ2; a possible D gene is TRDD3 (5 bases). Trimming left V 2 bases short and J 0 bases short, with 10 bases between. This CDR3 spans 16 amino acids. Germline V gene sequence: CDR1 TSWWSYY, CDR2 QGS. The CDR3 DNA follows: TGTGCTCTTGGGGAAGGGGGGCCTGCTTTGACAGCACAACTCTTCTTT. It is translated as CALGEGGPALTAQLFF.

V gene TRDV1 combines with J gene TRDJ1; perhaps TRDD3 as D (8 bases). The germline gives CDR1 TSWWSYY, CDR2 QGS. V was trimmed by 0 bases and J by 0 bases, leaving 35 bases between them. There are 24 residues in the CDR3. CDR3 residues: CALGELGPSCLLGDREKYTDKLIF. The CDR3 region has the DNA TGTGCTCTTGGGGAACTCGGGCCTTCCTGTCTCCTGGGGGACAGGGAGAAGTACACCGATAAACTCATCTTT.

This clone was seen more than once but under ten times. The chain links TRDV1 to TRDJ1; 7 bases are a match to TRDD2. V was clipped by 3 bases and J by 0 bases; unmatched bases: 22. The CDR3 spans 21 residues. The V gene's germline CDR1 is TSWWSYY and CDR2 QGS. Written as DNA, the CDR3 is TGTGCTCTTGGGGACCGTACCTTCCTCCACTCGGATTCCCTTAACACCGATAAACTCATCTTT. It encodes CALGDRTFLHSDSLNTDKLIF.

This rearrangement joins TRDV1 to TRDJ1; 11 nucleotides line up with TRDD3. CDR1 and CDR2 (germline): TSWWSYY, QGS. The V gene end was trimmed by 1 base and the J gene end by 2 bases; junction bases not matched to a gene: 33. The CDR3 has 26 residues. The CDR3 sequence is CALGERLGCSLLPTSWGILGTDKLIF. CDR3 DNA sequence: TGTGCTCTTGGGGAACGATTGGGTTGCTCCCTCCTTCCTACGTCCTGGGGGATACTGGGTACCGATAAACTCATCTTT.

This clone was picked up a small number of times. V and J are TRDV1 and TRDJ1; the match to TRDD3 covers 8 bases. Germline V gives CDR1 TSWWSYY, CDR2 QGS. This CDR3 has 19 residues. With V trimmed by 0 bases and J by 0 bases, 12 bases remained unmatched. The CDR3 DNA is TGTGCTCTTGGGGAACTAAATCCACTGGGGGTTTCGTACACCGATAAACTCATCTTT. This gives the protein CALGELNPLGVSYTDKLIF.

This clone was recorded a few times. This chain uses TRDV1 with TRDJ1; 9 bases are a match to TRDD3. CDR1 TSWWSYY and CDR2 QGS come from the germline V gene. The CDR3 sequence is 19 residues long. With V trimmed by 0 bases and J by 2 bases, 13 bases remained unmatched. The CDR3 region has the DNA TGTGCTCTTGGGGAACTGGGCCTACGTGGGGGATATGGGACCGATAAACTCATCTTT. Amino acid sequence: CALGELGLRGGYGTDKLIF.

The V call is TRDV1, the J call TRDJ1; tentative D call: TRDD3 (6 bases). This CDR3 spans 19 amino acids. V lost 1 base to trimming and J lost 7 bases, with 28 bases between them. Germline assignment: CDR1 TSWWSYY and CDR2 QGS. In nucleotides, the CDR3 is TGTGCTCTTGGGGAACCCGCTTCCCATCCTGGGGACCCTAAAGCTAAACTCATCTTT. As protein: CALGEPASHPGDPKAKLIF.

The rearrangement uses TRDV1 and TRDJ1; 9 positions match TRDD3. The junction had 6 bases not matched to a gene; V was cut back by 0 bases and J by 1 base. The CDR3 loop spans 17 amino acids. The germline V gene encodes CDR1 TSWWSYY and CDR2 QGS. CDR3 region: CALGELISGIRTDKLIF. In DNA form, the CDR3 reads TGTGCTCTTGGGGAACTAATTTCGGGGATACGCACCGATAAACTCATCTTT.

In this sample, this clone turned up a few times. The chain links TRDV1 to TRDJ1; 8 nucleotides agree with TRDD3. With V trimmed by 3 bases and J by 0 bases, 24 bases remained unmatched. This CDR3 is built from 22 residues. Per the germline V gene, CDR1 is TSWWSYY and CDR2 is QGS. CDR3 in amino acids: CALGEFHLYYGTGGKYTDKLIF. In nucleotides, the CDR3 is TGTGCTCTTGGGGAGTTTCACCTCTACTATGGTACTGGGGGGAAGTACACCGATAAACTCATCTTT.

In this sample, this clone turned up a few times. The chain carries TRDV1 and TRDJ1, with TRDD3 identical over 10 bases. Germline trimming cut 4 bases from V and 8 bases from J; bases unmatched to any gene: 10. The CDR3 is 15 amino acids. CDR1 is TSWWSYY and CDR2 is QGS in the germline V gene. CDR3 DNA sequence: TGTGCTCTTGGGGCAAGCATACTGGGGGATCAGAAACTCATCTTT. Translated, it gives CALGASILGDQKLIF.

The chain joins TRDV1 to TRDJ1; no definite D call. Germline V lookup: CDR1 TSWWSYY, CDR2 QGS. V lost 3 bases and J 0 bases, leaving 8 bases between the germline ends. The CDR3 is 14 residues long. Written as DNA, the CDR3 is TGTGCTCTTGGGGACCTAAGGTACACCGATAAACTCATCTTT. Encoded protein: CALGDLRYTDKLIF.

This rearrangement joins TRDV1 to TRDJ1; 11 bases align to TRDD3. Germline-derived CDR1 and CDR2 are TSWWSYY and QGS. The J segment lost 3 bases and the V segment lost 4 bases, leaving 16 bases of the junction unmatched. This CDR3 is 19 amino acids long. The CDR3 coding sequence is TGTGCTCTTGGGGTCGAACGTAGGCGGTGGGGGATACGCGCCGATAAACTCATCTTT. Translating gives CALGVERRRWGIRADKLIF.

In this sample, this clone turned up a few times. The chain employs TRDV1 and TRDJ1, with D possibly matching TRDD3 (6 bases). V was shortened by 8 bases and J by 4 bases, with 32 bases between the two germline ends. The CDR3 contains 19 residues. CDR1 is TSWWSYY and CDR2 is QGS in the germline V gene. The CDR3 region is CALHLIIGFVGIGGDKLIF. For the CDR3, the DNA is TGTGCTCTTCACCTCATTATAGGATTCGTGGGGATCGGCGGCGATAAACTCATCTTT.

The chain has TRDV2 and TRDJ2, with TRDD3 matching 8 bases. After removal of 3 bases from V and 3 bases from J, the junction contained 8 bases not matched to a gene. From germline, CDR1 is GEAIGNYY and CDR2 EKD. The CDR3 is 16 amino acids. For the CDR3, the DNA is TGTGCCTGTGACTCCTACTGGGGGGACCTGACAGCACAACTCTTCTTT. It encodes CACDSYWGDLTAQLFF.

This clone was counted between two and nine times. The chain employs TRDV2 and TRDJ1, with D maybe TRDD3 (7 bases). The ends were cut back, 1 base at V and 2 bases at J, with 22 bases in the middle. The germline V gene has CDR1 GEAIGNYY and CDR2 EKD. The CDR3 loop spans 18 amino acids. The CDR3 DNA follows: TGTGCCTGTGACACAGGGCTGGGGGCCTCCTTCCCTACCGATAAACTCATCTTT. Amino acid sequence: CACDTGLGASFPTDKLIF.

This clone was found a few times. This chain links TRDV1 with TRDJ1; D not certain. CDR3 length: 18 residues. Germline assignment: CDR1 TSWWSYY and CDR2 QGS. The V gene lost 1 base and the J gene lost 0 bases, with 18 bases spanning the gap. The CDR3 bases are TGTGCTCTTGGGGAACGGGTCGGATGGGCTCTATACACCGATAAACTCATCTTT. Its protein is CALGERVGWALYTDKLIF.

The J gene is TRDJ1, the V gene TRDV1, with TRDD3 as a possible D gene (6 bases). The germline V gene has CDR1 TSWWSYY and CDR2 QGS. The CDR3 runs 17 residues. V was cut by 5 bases and J by 7 bases, with 26 bases left in between. The chain's CDR3 is CALGSVFPPSDTVKLIF. The CDR3 DNA follows: TGTGCTCTTGGGTCCGTCTTTCCTCCGTCCGATACGGTTAAACTCATCTTT.

The chain joins TRDV1 to TRDJ1, with 7 bases that match TRDD3. The CDR3 sequence is 24 residues long. V lost 0 bases and J lost 4; bases outside the gene matches: 32. Germline-derived CDR1 and CDR2 are TSWWSYY and QGS. CDR3 in DNA: TGTGCTCTTGGGGAACTAGTCGATCGCCTCGAACAAAGAGTCCCGCACTGGGGCCGCGATAAACTCATCTTT. Protein sequence: CALGELVDRLEQRVPHWGRDKLIF.

This clone was found a few times. The chain is built from TRDV1 and TRDJ1; perhaps TRDD3 as D (5 bases). Looked up from germline, CDR1 is TSWWSYY and CDR2 is QGS. The CDR3 totals 17 residues. Trimming removed 5 bases at V and 4 bases at J, with 23 bases between. The CDR3 loop is CALGSARAGITDDKLIF. CDR3 coding DNA: TGTGCTCTTGGGTCGGCCCGAGCAGGGATTACTGACGATAAACTCATCTTT.

V gene TRDV1 combines with J gene TRDJ1; TRDD3 is a possible D gene (5 bases). Looked up from germline, CDR1 is TSWWSYY and CDR2 is QGS. This CDR3 contains 21 residues. The germline V and J ends were trimmed by 1 base and 3 bases, with 30 bases remaining between them. CDR3 protein: CALGEPTDIPLGCVRADKLIF. CDR3 bases: TGTGCTCTTGGGGAACCCACAGACATTCCCCTGGGTTGTGTACGTGCCGATAAACTCATCTTT.

This clone was seen a few times. Mismatch with germline at one junction end may stem from a read error. This chain links TRDV1 with TRDJ1, with 7 bases matching TRDD3. The CDR3 runs 18 residues. The germline gives CDR1 TSWWSYY, CDR2 QGS. CDR3 bases: TGTGCTCTTGGGTTTAGGGTACTCGGGGATATTTGGACCGATAAACCCATCTTT. Protein product: CALGFRVLGDIWTDKPIF.

The rearrangement uses TRDV1 and TRDJ1, with a weak D call TRDD3 (8 bases). V was cut by 3 bases and J by 1 base, with 24 bases left in between. This CDR3 contains 19 residues. Germline V gene lookup returns CDR1 TSWWSYY and CDR2 QGS. CDR3: CALGDCSYYWGGLTDKLIF. The CDR3 nucleotides are TGTGCTCTTGGGGATTGTTCCTACTACTGGGGGGGACTCACCGATAAACTCATCTTT.

There are a few counts of this clone. V usage is TRDV1 and J usage is TRDJ1, with D maybe TRDD3 (6 bases). The V gene's germline CDR1 is TSWWSYY and CDR2 QGS. The V and J ends lost 3 bases and 4 bases respectively, with 21 bases between them. CDR3 length: 17 residues. DNA for the CDR3: TGTGCTCTTGGGGAGTGGGGGTTCACCCCTTATTTCGATAAACTCATCTTT. This codes for CALGEWGFTPYFDKLIF.

This sequence joins TRDV1 and TRDJ1; no definite D call. This CDR3 spans 16 amino acids. CDR1 is TSWWSYY, CDR2 QGS, per germline. Trimming shortened V by 2 bases and J by 0 bases, and 13 bases separated the two germline ends. CDR3: CALGESPKGHTDKLIF. The CDR3, as DNA: TGTGCTCTTGGGGAATCTCCGAAGGGCCACACCGATAAACTCATCTTT.

V and J are TRDV1 and TRDJ1, with 7 bases matching TRDD2. The CDR3 covers 18 residues. CDR1 TSWWSYY and CDR2 QGS come from the germline V gene. With 3 bases clipped from V and 8 bases from J, the junction kept 21 bases outside the gene matches. The CDR3 DNA is TGTGCTCTTGGGGACCCCCTTCCTCCGGATCCTTACTGGTCGAAACTCATCTTT. This translates into CALGDPLPPDPYWSKLIF.